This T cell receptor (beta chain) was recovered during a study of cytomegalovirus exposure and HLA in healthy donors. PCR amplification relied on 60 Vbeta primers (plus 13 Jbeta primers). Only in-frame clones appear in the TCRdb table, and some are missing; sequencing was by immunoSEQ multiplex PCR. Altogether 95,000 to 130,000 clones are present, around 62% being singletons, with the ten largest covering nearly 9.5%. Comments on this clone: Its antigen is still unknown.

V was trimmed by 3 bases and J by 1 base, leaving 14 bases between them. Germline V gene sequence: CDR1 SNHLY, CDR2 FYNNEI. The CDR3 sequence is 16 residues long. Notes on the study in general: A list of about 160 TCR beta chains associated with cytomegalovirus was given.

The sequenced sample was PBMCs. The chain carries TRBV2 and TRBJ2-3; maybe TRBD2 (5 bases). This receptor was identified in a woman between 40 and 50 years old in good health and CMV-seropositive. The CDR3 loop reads CASSEEGQRRTDTQYF. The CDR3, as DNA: TGTGCCAGCAGTGAGGAAGGTCAGCGGCGCACAGATACGCAGTATTTT.